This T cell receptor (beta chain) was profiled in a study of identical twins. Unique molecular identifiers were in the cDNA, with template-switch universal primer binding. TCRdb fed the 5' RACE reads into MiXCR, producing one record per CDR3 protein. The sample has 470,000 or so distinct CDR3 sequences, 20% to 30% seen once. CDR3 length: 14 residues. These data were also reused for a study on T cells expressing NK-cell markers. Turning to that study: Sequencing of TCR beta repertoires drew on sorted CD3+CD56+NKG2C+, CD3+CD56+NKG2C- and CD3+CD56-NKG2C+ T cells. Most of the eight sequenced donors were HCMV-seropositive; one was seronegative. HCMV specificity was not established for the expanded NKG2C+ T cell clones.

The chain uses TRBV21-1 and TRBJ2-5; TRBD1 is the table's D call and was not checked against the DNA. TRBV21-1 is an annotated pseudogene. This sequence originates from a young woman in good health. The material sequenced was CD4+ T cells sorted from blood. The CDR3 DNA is TGTGCCAGCAGCACCAGACAGATACAAGAGACCCAGTACTTC. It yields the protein CASSTRQIQETQYF.